The 11 T cell receptor beta chains presented below share a single source sample, sequenced in a study of radiotherapy plus CTLA-4 blockade in lung cancer. Profiled with immunoSEQ multiplex PCR; TCRdb holds only in-frame clones, not every one. In the table there are 50,000 or so clones, about 88% of which are singletons. Material: peripheral blood, obtained from a patient treated with radiotherapy plus ipilimumab. The receptors derive from a human donor with non-small cell lung cancer whose response to radiotherapy plus ipilimumab could not be evaluated.

This chain links TRBV7-2 with TRBJ2-1; D ambiguous. Per germline, CDR1 SGHTA and CDR2 FQGNSA. V shed 5 bases and J shed 8 bases, with 13 bases lying between them. This CDR3 comprises 13 residues. The CDR3 sequence: CASSPNPNYEQFF. As DNA, the CDR3 is TGTGCCAGCAGCCCCAACCCGAACTATGAGCAGTTCTTC. The full variable domain, completed using reference TRBV7-2 and TRBJ2-1, is GAGVSQSPSNKVTEKGKDVELRCDPISGHTALYWYRQSLGQGLEFLIYFQGNSAPDKSGLPSDRFSAERTGGSVSTLTIQRTQQEDSAVYLCASSPNPNYEQFFGPGTRLTVL.

The chain recombines TRBV18 with TRBJ2-7, with 10 nucleotides matching TRBD1. The CDR3 runs 15 residues. The junction had 7 bases not matched to a gene; V was cut back by 2 bases and J by 6 bases. Germline V lookup: CDR1 KGHSH, CDR2 LQKENI. CDR3 sequence (DNA): TGTGCCAGCTCACCAAGGGACAGGGGACCGTCCGAGCAGTACTTC. It is translated as CASSPRDRGPSEQYF.

The chain combines TRBV27 with TRBJ1-2; D might be TRBD1 (6 bases). CDR3 length equals 13 residues. Germline values: CDR1 MNHEY, CDR2 SMNVEV (reference sequence). The ends were cut back, 5 bases at V and 4 bases at J, with 11 bases in the middle. The CDR3 DNA is TGTGCCAGCAGTGGCACAGGGCTCTATGGCTACACCTTC. It specifies CASSGTGLYGYTF.

The rearrangement links TRBV5-4 to TRBJ2-2; weak D call: TRBD1 (6 bases). V lost 5 bases and J 5 bases, leaving 16 bases between the germline ends. This CDR3 is built from 15 residues. Per germline, CDR1 SGHNT and CDR2 YYREEE (reference sequence). CDR3 nucleotide sequence: TGTGCCAGCAGATCCCGTCAGGGGCTTACCGGGGAGCTGTTTTTT. Translation: CASRSRQGLTGELFF.

The J gene is TRBJ1-4, the V gene TRBV10-3, with D perhaps TRBD1 (6 bases). The CDR3 is made up of 16 amino acids. Germline CDR1 and CDR2: ENHRY and SYGVKD. Between the trimmed V and J ends, which lost 2 bases and 0 bases, there was a span of 10 bases. The CDR3 nucleotides are TGTGCCATCAGTGAGACAGGGTCAGCAACTAATGAAAAACTGTTTTTT. Translated: CAISETGSATNEKLFF.

The rearrangement joins TRBV7-2 to TRBJ2-3; 7 nucleotides align to TRBD1. The trim removed 5 bases at V and 1 base at J, leaving 9 bases unmatched. There are 16 residues in the CDR3. Looked up from germline, CDR1 is SGHTA and CDR2 is FQGNSA. For the CDR3, the DNA is TGTGCCAGCAGCCGACGCCGACAGGGCCGCACAGATACGCAGTATTTT. It encodes CASSRRRQGRTDTQYF.

In this sample, this clone turned up once. The chain combines TRBV7-2 with TRBJ1-2; D is uncertain. This CDR3 comprises 13 residues. Per germline, CDR1 SGHTA and CDR2 FQGNSA. The V gene lost 8 bases and the J gene lost 8 bases, with 18 bases spanning the gap. CDR3 region: CASVEGGERGYTF. CDR3 coding DNA: TGTGCCAGCGTCGAGGGCGGCGAGCGGGGCTACACCTTC.

This chain joins TRBV23-1 and TRBJ2-7; possible D gene TRBD1, 6 bases. TRBV23-1 is an ORF; its function is uncertain. The CDR3 is 14 amino acids. V gave up 6 bases and J gave up 2 bases, with 14 bases separating them. The CDR3 region has the DNA TGCGCCAGCAGCCCGACAGGTTTTACCTACGAGCAGTACTTC. Its translation: CASSPTGFTYEQYF.

The chain recombines TRBV11-2 with TRBJ2-3; 8 bases are a match to TRBD2. Trimming took 3 bases from V and 4 from J; bases not matched to a gene: 6. This CDR3 has 15 amino acids. The V gene's germline CDR1 is SGHAT and CDR2 FQNNGV. This CDR3 reads CASSLNGGAPDTQYF. The CDR3, as DNA: TGTGCCAGCAGCTTGAACGGGGGGGCCCCAGATACGCAGTATTTT.

The chain is built from TRBV6-5 and TRBJ2-2; D remains unclear. Looked up from germline, CDR1 is MNHEY and CDR2 is SVGAGI. The V end lost 0 bases, the J end lost 0 bases, and 8 bases lay between the germline ends. This CDR3 is built from 16 residues. CDR3 region: CASSYSGQTNTGELFF. The CDR3 DNA reads TGTGCCAGCAGTTACTCTGGGCAGACGAACACCGGGGAGCTGTTTTTT.

The genes are TRBV4-3 and TRBJ1-3; D gene uncertain. The CDR3 sequence is 15 residues long. Per germline, CDR1 LGHNA and CDR2 YSLEER. The V gene lost 2 bases and the J gene lost 0 bases, with 8 bases spanning the gap. CDR3 bases: TGCGCCAGCAGCCAATCTGCTACCTCTGGAAACACCATATATTTT. Amino acid sequence: CASSQSATSGNTIYF.